The rows below give T cell receptor beta chains drawn from one sample of a study of T cell responses to AZD1222 COVID-19 vaccine. Assay used: immunoSEQ multiplex PCR; TCRdb lists only in-frame clones, some missing. Of about 140,000 clones detected, just under 95% appear once; the ten largest clones hold approximately 7%. The sequences come from peripheral blood, collected 28 days after the second AZD1222 dose. These receptors were taken from an adult who received the AZD1222 COVID-19 vaccine. The CDR3 runs from the conserved cysteine through the conserved F or W. D genes are given only for firm matches. Only part of the rows carry a size: once, few, many, or a class if the clone is expanded.

D gene	clone size	V gene	J gene	CDR3 DNA	CDR3 protein
NA	once	TRBV6-6	TRBJ1-4	TGTGCCAGCAGTTTAAATGAAAAACTGTTTTTT	CASSLNEKLFF
NA	NA	TRBV6-5	TRBJ2-3	TGTGCCAGCAGTTATGGTGGCGCGCGCACAGATACGCAGTATTTT	CASSYGGARTDTQYF
NA	NA	TRBV3-1/TRBV3-2	TRBJ1-2	TGTGCCAGCAGCCAAGTAGTCGGGTATGGCTACACCTTC	CASSQVVGYGYTF
TRBD1	NA	TRBV7-9	TRBJ1-1	TGTGCCAGCAGCTTCGGTGAGACAGGGAAGAACACTGAAGCTTTCTTT	CASSFGETGKNTEAFF
TRBD1	NA	TRBV19	TRBJ1-1	TGTGCCAGTAGTACATGGCTCTCCGACAGGGTATCTTTCTTT	CASSTWLSDRVSFF
NA	NA	TRBV5-1	TRBJ2-3	TGCGCCAGCAGCGTGCAGGTCGGTCCCACAGATACGCAGTATTTT	CASSVQVGPTDTQYF
TRBD1	NA	TRBV6-5	TRBJ1-2	TGTGCCAGCAGCTACACAGGGGGCGCGGGAAGCGGCTACACCTTC	CASSYTGGAGSGYTF
TRBD1	NA	TRBV15	TRBJ1-2	TGTGCCACCAGCAGAGATCGGGACAGGGGGTTAAACTATGGCTACACCTTC	CATSRDRDRGLNYGYTF
NA	NA	TRBV27	TRBJ2-1	TGTGCCAGCATCCCCGACCTCGTACAGGGACGTAACAATGAGCAGTTCTTC	CASIPDLVQGRNNEQFF
NA	NA	TRBV5-4	TRBJ1-1	TGTGCCAGCAGCTGGGGAGTCACTGAAGCTTTCTTT	CASSWGVTEAFF
TRBD2	NA	TRBV5-1	TRBJ2-5	TGCGCCAGCAGCTTGCCCCTAGCGGGGGCGCAAGAGACCCAGTACTTC	CASSLPLAGAQETQYF
TRBD1	NA	TRBV28	TRBJ1-6	TGTGCCAGTTCCTCTGAGACAGGGGGTTATTCACCCCTCCACTTT	CASSSETGGYSPLHF
NA	NA	TRBV7-2	TRBJ1-1	TGTGCCAGCAGTCCGTCGAGTATTCTTGAAGCTTTCTTT	CASSPSSILEAFF
NA	NA	TRBV5-5	TRBJ1-2	TGTGCCAGCAGCTTGGACGGGGGCCTCTATGGCTACACCTTC	CASSLDGGLYGYTF
TRBD2	NA	TRBV10-3	TRBJ2-2	TGTGCCATCAGAGGACTAGCGGGGGTCTCAGCGAACACCGGGGAGCTGTTTTTT	CAIRGLAGVSANTGELFF
NA	NA	TRBV5-1	TRBJ2-2	TGCGCCAGCAGCTTGGGTGGGACAACGAACACCGGGGAGCTGTTTTTT	CASSLGGTTNTGELFF
NA	once	TRBV20-1	TRBJ2-1	TGCAGTGCTAGGCGGGACAATGAGCAGTTCTTC	CSARRDNEQFF
TRBD1	NA	TRBV10-3	TRBJ1-2	TGTGCCATCAGTGAACCGGGGTGGGGACAGGCTAACTATGGCTACACCTTC	CAISEPGWGQANYGYTF
NA	NA	TRBV7-3	TRBJ2-1	TGTGCCAGCAGCTCTCAGGGCCGCTCCTACAATGAGCAGTTCTTC	CASSSQGRSYNEQFF
NA	NA	TRBV19	TRBJ2-1	TGTGCCAGTAGTATATCCCTGGCCGTGGAGTGGAATGAGCAGTTCTTC	CASSISLAVEWNEQFF
NA	NA	TRBV19	TRBJ2-4	TGTGCCAGTAGTAGACTCGTGAGCGGATCCAAAAACATTCAGTACTTC	CASSRLVSGSKNIQYF
NA	NA	TRBV27	TRBJ1-2	TGTGCCAGCTCAATATCTGGTAGCAGTGGCTACACCTTC	CASSISGSSGYTF
NA	NA	TRBV18	TRBJ2-7	TGTGCCAGCTCACCACGTCAGGGCTGGGGGTCCTACGAGCAGTACTTC	CASSPRQGWGSYEQYF
NA	NA	TRBV4-2	TRBJ1-1	TGTGCCACGGGGGGGGACGGGGACACTGAAGCTTTCTTT	CATGGDGDTEAFF
NA	NA	TRBV6-5	TRBJ2-1	TGTGCCAGCAGTTACTCATCCTGGGATGAGCAGTTCTTC	CASSYSSWDEQFF
NA	NA	TRBV5-4	TRBJ1-4	TGTGCCAGCAGCTTGGCAGGGGATAATTTCGAAAAACTGTTTTTT	CASSLAGDNFEKLFF
TRBD1	NA	TRBV6-2/TRBV6-3	TRBJ1-1	TGTGCCAGCAGCCTACAGGGGACCGAAGCTTTCTTT	CASSLQGTEAFF
TRBD1	NA	TRBV4-1	TRBJ2-7	TGCGCCAGCAGCCGGGAACAGGGACAGGGCTACGAGCAGTACTTC	CASSREQGQGYEQYF
NA	NA	TRBV28	TRBJ1-1	TGTGCCAGCAGTTTATCTGGCACTGAAGCTTTCTTT	CASSLSGTEAFF
TRBD1	NA	TRBV2	TRBJ2-7	TGTGCCAGCACCTTCCGGGGGGGACAGGGGTCTGACGAGCAGTACTTC	CASTFRGGQGSDEQYF
NA	NA	TRBV5-1	TRBJ1-2	TGCGCCAGCAGGGACAGTGACAGTACCTACACCTTC	CASRDSDSTYTF
NA	NA	TRBV18	TRBJ1-2	TGTGCCAGCTCACCACCGGCGACAGAAGTCTATGGCTACACCTTC	CASSPPATEVYGYTF
NA	NA	TRBV25-1	TRBJ2-7	TGTGCCAGCTATCTTGATGTGACCTACGAGCAGTACTTC	CASYLDVTYEQYF
NA	NA	TRBV28	TRBJ1-1	TGTGCCAGCAGTTTTTCAGGGACTAGAGCTTTCTTT	CASSFSGTRAFF
TRBD2	NA	TRBV3-1/TRBV3-2	TRBJ2-5	TGTGCCAGCAGCCCCCCTATAACTAGCGGGGGAGAGACCCAGTACTTC	CASSPPITSGGETQYF
NA	NA	TRBV5-4	TRBJ2-7	TGTGCCAGCAGCTCTACCCTTACCTACGAGCAGTACTTC	CASSSTLTYEQYF
NA	NA	TRBV7-8	TRBJ1-1	TGTGCCAGCAGCCAACCGGGACGGTTGGGGAACACTGAAGCTTTCTTT	CASSQPGRLGNTEAFF
NA	NA	TRBV19	TRBJ1-4	TGTGCCAGTAGTGTAGGGGGTAATGAAAAACTGTTTTTT	CASSVGGNEKLFF
NA	NA	TRBV6-5	TRBJ1-1	TGTGCCAGCAGTTATAAATTCGGGGGAAAGAACACTGAAGCTTTCTTT	CASSYKFGGKNTEAFF
NA	NA	TRBV7-9	TRBJ1-2	TGTGCCAGCAGCCCTGGCATGGACACCTTC	CASSPGMDTF